This TCR beta chain was sequenced during a study of blood T cell repertoires in COVID-19. Study-wide context: There were acute and convalescent COVID-19 samples, and they came from the United States, Italy and Spain. T cells, B-cell-depleted T cells, or PBMCs supplied cDNA or gDNA.

Germline CDR1 is SEHNR and CDR2 is FQNEAQ (reference sequence). The CDR3 is 17 residues long. The V gene lost 2 bases and the J gene lost 4 bases, with 17 bases spanning the gap. One Seattle source followed patients from active infection through their disease course. How the authors handled the data: Estimation of nucleated cell counts relied on the amplification of reference gene primers. Produced via immunoSEQ multiplex PCR; TCRdb's table is partial and in-frame only. That table is the source of V, J and clone size, and D and trimming were worked out from the DNA. Of 180,000 or so clones detected, 85% to 90% appear once; the ten largest clones hold 18%.

The receptor's source is a person in their 70s with COVID-19, enrolled during active disease. J is TRBJ2-2 and V is TRBV7-9; D perhaps matches TRBD2 (6 bases). Sample: peripheral blood. CDR3 sequence reads: CASSLFRGFSGTGELFF. Written as DNA, the CDR3 is TGTGCCAGCAGCTTATTCCGGGGGTTTAGTGGCACCGGGGAGCTGTTTTTT.